This T cell receptor beta chain stems from a study of T cell responses to AZD1222 COVID-19 vaccine. Study outcomes and limitations: Vaccine-related CD4 TCRs covered spike, predominating at 160-218 and 743-854. The study reported that nearly half of spike-specific TCRs target unmutated variant regions.

TCRdb's copy holds only in-frame clones and misses some; the assay was immunoSEQ multiplex PCR. Among more than 75,000 clones listed, approximately 90% were seen once. In the case of this clone: Antigen: not known.

The germline V gene has CDR1 SNHLY and CDR2 FYNNEI. There are 13 residues in the CDR3. V shed 6 bases, J shed 3 bases, and the junction held 2 bases outside the gene matches. The rearrangement links TRBV2 to TRBJ2-7; 10 nucleotides match TRBD2. The receptor comes from an adult in good health. Sample: peripheral blood, taken on day 0 of AZD1222 vaccination. As DNA, the CDR3 is TGTGCCAGCAGGGGACTAGCGCTCTACGAGCAGTACTTC. Its translation: CASRGLALYEQYF.